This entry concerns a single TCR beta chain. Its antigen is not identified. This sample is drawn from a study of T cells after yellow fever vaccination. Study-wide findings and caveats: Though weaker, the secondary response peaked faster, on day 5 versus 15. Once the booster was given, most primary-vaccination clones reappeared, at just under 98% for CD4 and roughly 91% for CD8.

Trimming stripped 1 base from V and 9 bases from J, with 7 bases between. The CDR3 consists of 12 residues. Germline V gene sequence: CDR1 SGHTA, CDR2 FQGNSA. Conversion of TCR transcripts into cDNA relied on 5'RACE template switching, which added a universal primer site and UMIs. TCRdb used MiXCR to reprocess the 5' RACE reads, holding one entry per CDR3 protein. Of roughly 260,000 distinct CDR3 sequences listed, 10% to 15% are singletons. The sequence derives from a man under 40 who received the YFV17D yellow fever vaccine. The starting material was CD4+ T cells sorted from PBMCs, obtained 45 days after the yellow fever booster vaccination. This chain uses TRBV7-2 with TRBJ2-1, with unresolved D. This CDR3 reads CASSLEAFEQFF. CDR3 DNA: TGTGCCAGCAGCTTAGAAGCGTTTGAGCAGTTCTTC.